The rows below give T cell receptor beta chains drawn from one sample of a study of graft-versus-host responses after intestinal transplantation. Repertoires were generated with immunoSEQ multiplex PCR, while TCRdb's copy carries only in-frame clones and drops some. The repertoire holds 100,000 or so clones, with roughly 92% as singletons. No antigens are known for them. The material sequenced was unstimulated CD4+ T cells sorted from spleen or lymph node cells, taken before intestinal transplant. These TCRs come from a human donor who received an intestinal transplant. Both conserved end residues are trimmed from each CDR3. Each record gives: V gene, J gene, CDR3 protein.

TRBV6-6	TRBJ2-5	ASRRQGANQETQY
TRBV6-5	TRBJ2-7	ATRRPVPAYEQY
TRBV25-1	TRBJ2-7	ASSDTGGLGSYEQY
TRBV4-3	TRBJ2-3	ASSQDGTSGTDTQY
TRBV29-1	TRBJ1-2	SVAEDGYT
TRBV5-1	TRBJ1-6	ASSLSGNSYNSPLH
TRBV19	TRBJ2-1	ASSIQGGGSSYNEQF
TRBV5-1	TRBJ2-7	ASRRTGTYEQY
TRBV7-2	TRBJ2-7	ASSLLYEQY
TRBV12-5	TRBJ2-5	ASGLRFLGQGVQETQY
TRBV27	TRBJ2-1	ASKLGTTLIYNEQF
TRBV18	TRBJ2-7	ASSPSRRGDEQY
TRBV7-9	TRBJ2-3	ASSLGFVATADTQY
TRBV4-1	TRBJ2-1	ASSHKSGANSYNEQF
TRBV7-2	TRBJ1-1	ASSLGWGGPEAF
TRBV5-1	TRBJ2-7	ASSFGQTSYEQY
TRBV5-1	TRBJ2-3	ASSLVLGPRDTQY
TRBV6-5	TRBJ1-1	ASSYETGEAF
TRBV4-1	TRBJ2-5	ASSQIDWKQETQY
TRBV7-2	TRBJ1-2	ASSTRSAGLGGYT
TRBV30	TRBJ1-6	AWSVSGVSPLH
TRBV5-4	TRBJ2-1	ASRDGGVVRNEQF
TRBV7-7	TRBJ2-7	ASSPDGLASYEQY
TRBV30	TRBJ1-2	AWSRQGWGYT
TRBV29-1	TRBJ2-7	SVASGGAREQY
TRBV27	TRBJ1-4	ASSLVGGEKLF
TRBV28	TRBJ2-1	ASREVQGYNEQF
TRBV7-2	TRBJ2-5	ASSLAAGSETQY
TRBV4-1	TRBJ2-1	ASSHEALAGSYNEQF
TRBV18	TRBJ2-7	ASSPTGASFYEQY
TRBV6-5	TRBJ1-2	ASSPDRAYGYT
TRBV19	TRBJ1-5	ASTGQGAGQPQH
TRBV10-1	TRBJ2-1	ASSESWADTEQF
TRBV27	TRBJ1-1	ASRWTLTGAEAF
TRBV5-6	TRBJ2-1	ATGLIFGDEQF
TRBV6-5	TRBJ2-7	ASRDGIYEQY
TRBV7-8	TRBJ1-6	ASSPYPGTGLSPLH
TRBV7-2	TRBJ1-1	ASRAGSLLNTEAF
TRBV5-8	TRBJ1-5	ASSLQGPYQPQH
TRBV7-2	TRBJ2-7	ASSSRQTNYYEQY
TRBV5-1	TRBJ2-3	ASSSTGGTDTQY
TRBV12-2	TRBJ2-1	ASRLRGTYNEQF
TRBV5-4	TRBJ2-3	ASSPSSGRARDTQY
TRBV27	TRBJ1-4	ASSSAFFRENEKLF
TRBV10-3	TRBJ1-1	AISDLGQGALANTEAF
TRBV11-2	TRBJ1-1	ASSFSRGNTEAF
TRBV7-2	TRBJ2-5	ASSVTSLAGNQETQY
TRBV27	TRBJ2-7	ASSLKPGQGAEGEQY
TRBV27	TRBJ1-4	ASSLSGRVGWNEKLF
TRBV5-1	TRBJ2-5	ASSLGGGPIQETQY
TRBV6-6	TRBJ2-7	ASSNFQEPSYEQY
TRBV5-5	TRBJ2-6	ASSSRTGSSPGANVLT
TRBV9	TRBJ2-6	ASSVAGFSGANVLT
TRBV5-5	TRBJ1-1	ASSLYVRNTEAF
TRBV13	TRBJ2-7	ASSGGLAGVEQY
TRBV19	TRBJ1-5	ASSIVVRTGERQPQH
TRBV7-9	TRBJ1-1	ASTGQGRRTEAF
TRBV4-1	TRBJ1-3	ASSPLRQALGNTIY
TRBV6-1	TRBJ2-1	ASSGGSGRVNEQF
TRBV27	TRBJ2-1	ASSSLAGREQF